This T cell receptor (beta chain) was captured in a study of beta chain features in type 1 diabetes. At the level of the study: Across every sample, 107,917,701 sorted cells were examined in total.

Remarks on this clone: Its antigen is still unknown.

Broader study findings: Shorter TCRB CDR3s, moderately but significantly so, marked every one of the four CD4+ subsets in Type 1 diabetes patients. The similarity of naive, central memory and Treg TCRB repertoires appeared greater among patients than among healthy donors.

CDR1 is SGHDT and CDR2 is YYEEEE in the germline V gene. This CDR3 region has 14 residues. V lost 2 bases and J 4 bases, leaving 12 bases between the germline ends. A CD45RO/CCR7/CD25/CD127/CD95/CD27 panel sorted naive, central memory, regulatory and stem cell-like memory CD4+ cells. The study reverse transcribed the entire isolated RNA, so it sequenced expressed TCRB transcripts. Only in-frame clones appear in the TCRdb table, and some are missing; sequencing was by immunoSEQ multiplex PCR. The sample carries around 280,000 clones, 14% to 15% recorded once. The genes are TRBV5-6 and TRBJ1-2; tentative D call: TRBD1 (5 bases). The sequenced sample consisted of naive CD4+ T cells from blood. This TCR was sampled from a young man with type 1 diabetes. CDR3 bases: TGTGCCAGCAGCTTATGGACAAATGCCTATGGCTACACCTTC. This encodes CASSLWTNAYGYTF. Drawing the rest from reference TRBV5-6 and TRBJ1-2, the complete variable domain is DAGVTQSPTHLIKTRGQQVTLRCSPKSGHDTVSWYQQALGQGPQFIFQYYEEEERQRGNFPDRFSGHQFPNYSSELNVNALLLGDSALYLCASSLWTNAYGYTFGSGTRLTVV.